The entry that follows covers one TCR beta chain sequence. The sample originates from a study of STAT5B mutations in CD4+ large granular lymphocyte leukemia. Trimming pared 5 bases from V and 6 bases from J, leaving 16 bases between. This CDR3 region has 14 residues. Germline loops: CDR1 LNHDA, CDR2 SQIVND (reference sequence). Libraries were prepared by immunoSEQ multiplex PCR; TCRdb keeps only in-frame clonotypes and omits some of them. The table lists 30,000 to 35,000 clones, about two thirds of them singletons. The sequencing sample was made of CD4+ T cells from blood buffy coats. The sequence came from a human donor in good health. V and J are TRBV19 and TRBJ1-2, with D perhaps TRBD1 (5 bases). This chain's CDR3 is CASSLPQGRDGYTF. In DNA, the CDR3 is TGTGCCAGTAGTCTCCCTCAGGGCCGGGATGGCTACACCTTC. Full variable domain (missing parts from reference TRBV19 and TRBJ1-2): DGGITQSPKYLFRKEGQNVTLSCEQNLNHDAMYWYRQDPGQGLRLIYYSQIVNDFQKGDIAEGYSVSREKKESFPLTVTSAQKNPTAFYLCASSLPQGRDGYTFGSGTRLTVV.